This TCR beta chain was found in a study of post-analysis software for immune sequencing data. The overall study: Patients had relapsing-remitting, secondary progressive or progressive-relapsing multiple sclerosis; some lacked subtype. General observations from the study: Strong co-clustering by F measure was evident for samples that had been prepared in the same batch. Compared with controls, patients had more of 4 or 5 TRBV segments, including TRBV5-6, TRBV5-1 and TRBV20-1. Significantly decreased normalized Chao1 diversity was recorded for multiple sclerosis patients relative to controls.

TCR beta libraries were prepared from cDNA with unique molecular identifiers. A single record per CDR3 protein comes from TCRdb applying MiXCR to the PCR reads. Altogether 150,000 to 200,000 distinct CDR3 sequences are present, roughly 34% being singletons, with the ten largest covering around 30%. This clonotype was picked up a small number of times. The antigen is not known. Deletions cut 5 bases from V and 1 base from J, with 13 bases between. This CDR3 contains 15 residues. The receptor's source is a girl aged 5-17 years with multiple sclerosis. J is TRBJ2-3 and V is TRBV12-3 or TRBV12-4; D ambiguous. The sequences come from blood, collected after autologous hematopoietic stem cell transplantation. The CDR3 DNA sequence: TGTGCCAGCAGTGAGAGAAGTTTGGGCACAGATACGCAGTATTTT. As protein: CASSERSLGTDTQYF.